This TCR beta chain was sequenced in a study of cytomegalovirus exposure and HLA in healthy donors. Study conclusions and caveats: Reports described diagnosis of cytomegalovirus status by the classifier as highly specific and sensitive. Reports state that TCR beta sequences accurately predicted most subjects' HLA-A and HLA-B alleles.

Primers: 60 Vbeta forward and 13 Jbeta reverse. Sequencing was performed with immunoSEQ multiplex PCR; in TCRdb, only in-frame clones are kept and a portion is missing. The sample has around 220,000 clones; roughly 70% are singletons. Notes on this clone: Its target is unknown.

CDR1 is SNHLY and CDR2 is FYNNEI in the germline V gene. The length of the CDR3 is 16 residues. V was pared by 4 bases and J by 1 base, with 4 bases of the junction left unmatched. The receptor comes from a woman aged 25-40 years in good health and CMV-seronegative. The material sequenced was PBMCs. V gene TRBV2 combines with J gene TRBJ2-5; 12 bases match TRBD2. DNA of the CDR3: TGTGCCAGCAGTGGGACTAGCGGGGCGTCCCAAGAGACCCAGTACTTC. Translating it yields CASSGTSGASQETQYF.